These 20 T cell receptor beta chains originate from one sample sequenced in a study of early T cells in non-severe SARS-CoV-2 infection. One entry per CDR3 protein, called by TCRdb with MiXCR from the 5' RACE reads. The repertoire holds some 18,000 distinct CDR3 sequences, roughly 6.1% seen once, with around 5.8% in the top ten. The specimen was whole blood. Receptors originate from an adult who was a healthcare worker with PCR-confirmed SARS-CoV-2 infection or an uninfected control (not recorded which).

This sequence joins TRBV20-1 and TRBJ1-4, with D uncertain. V gave up 0 bases and J gave up 2 bases, with 4 bases separating them. The CDR3 totals 13 residues. Germline CDR1 DFQATT, CDR2 SNEGSKA (reference sequence). CDR3 amino acids: CSARETTNEKLFF. Written as DNA, the CDR3 is TGCAGTGCTAGAGAGACCACTAATGAAAAACTGTTTTTT.

This clonotype was seen ten or more times. The chain joins TRBV7-6 to TRBJ1-1; TRBD1 is a possible D gene (5 bases). The V gene lost 0 bases and the J gene lost 1 base, with 12 bases spanning the gap. Looked up from germline, CDR1 is SGHVS and CDR2 is FNYEAQ. The CDR3 has 16 residues. This CDR3 reads CASSLASGRQNTEAFF. In DNA, the CDR3 is TGTGCCAGCAGCTTAGCGTCGGGACGGCAGAACACTGAAGCTTTCTTT. Using reference TRBV7-6 and TRBJ1-1 for the parts outside the CDR3, the full variable domain is GAGVSQSPRYKVTKRGQDVALRCDPISGHVSLYWYRQALGQGPEFLTYFNYEAQQDKSGLPNDRFSAERPEGSISTLTIQRTEQRDSAMYRCASSLASGRQNTEAFFGQGTRLTVV.

This clonotype came up a few times. The chain has TRBV7-3 and TRBJ2-1; TRBD2 aligns across 9 bases. This CDR3 is 16 amino acids long. Germline lookup yields CDR1 SGHTA and CDR2 FQGTGA. V shed 0 bases and J 4 bases; nucleotides not matched to a gene: 4. This CDR3 is CASSLTLLAGYNEQFF. Written as DNA, the CDR3 is TGTGCCAGCAGCTTAACGTTACTAGCGGGTTACAATGAGCAGTTCTTC.

This clonotype was found many times. This chain connects TRBV5-1 to TRBJ1-1; D not resolved. The V gene lost 0 bases and the J gene lost 1 base, with 4 bases spanning the gap. Germline loops: CDR1 SGHRS, CDR2 YFSETQ. CDR3 size: 13 residues. CDR3 DNA: TGCGCCAGCAGCTTGGACAGGAACACTGAAGCTTTCTTT. Its translation: CASSLDRNTEAFF.

Many counts were recorded for this clonotype. V and J are TRBV10-1 and TRBJ1-1; 11 bases match TRBD1. Per the germline V gene, CDR1 is WNHNN and CDR2 is SYGVQD (reference sequence). The CDR3 totals 14 residues. V was clipped by 6 bases and J by 4 bases; unmatched bases: 4. Here the CDR3 DNA reads TGCGCCAGCAGGAGGGACAGGGGGTCCACTGAAGCTTTCTTT. Protein sequence: CASRRDRGSTEAFF.

This clonotype was observed many times. V and J are TRBV19 and TRBJ2-6; unclear D gene. Trimming pared 7 bases from V and 0 bases from J, leaving 7 bases between. This CDR3 has 14 amino acids. Germline loops: CDR1 LNHDA, CDR2 SQIVND (reference sequence). CDR3 loop: CASMFRSGANVLTF. The CDR3, as DNA: TGTGCCAGTATGTTTCGCTCTGGGGCCAACGTCCTGACTTTC.

This clonotype has ten or more counts. J is TRBJ2-5 and V is TRBV7-9, with D hard to call. CDR3 length: 13 amino acids. Germline-derived CDR1 and CDR2 are SEHNR and FQNEAQ (reference sequence). The V gene lost 8 bases and the J gene lost 2 bases, with 12 bases spanning the gap. Here the CDR3 reads CASSRSQQETQYF. In DNA form, the CDR3 reads TGTGCCAGCTCTCGTTCGCAGCAAGAGACCCAGTACTTC.

Many counts were recorded for this clonotype. V and J are TRBV7-3 and TRBJ1-3, with D possibly being TRBD1 (6 bases). The V end was cut by 4 bases, the J end by 9 bases, with 16 bases between. Germline CDR1 SGHTA, CDR2 FQGTGA. The CDR3 has 14 residues. CDR3: CASSSNPGEGTIYF. CDR3 bases: TGTGCCAGCAGCTCAAACCCAGGGGAAGGCACCATATATTTT. The full variable domain, rest sourced from reference TRBV7-3 and TRBJ1-3, is GAGVSQTPSNKVTEKGKYVELRCDPISGHTALYWYRQSLGQGPEFLIYFQGTGAADDSGLPNDRFFAVRPEGSVSTLKIQRTERGDSAVYLCASSSNPGEGTIYFGEGSWLTVV.

The table lists this clonotype with many counts. The chain is built from TRBV10-3 and TRBJ2-7, with 11 bases identical to TRBD1. This CDR3 comprises 15 residues. Germline V CDR1 and CDR2: ENHRY, SYGVKD. The V segment lost 3 bases and the J segment 5 bases; nucleotides outside the gene matches: 6. CDR3 in DNA: TGTGCCATCAGTGACCGGGACAGGGGGTTCCACGAGCAGTACTTC. Its protein is CAISDRDRGFHEQYF.

This clonotype was counted ten times or more. The chain recombines TRBV7-9 with TRBJ2-3; D remains unclear. The CDR3 extends over 13 amino acids. Trimming removed 2 bases from V and 3 bases from J, with 6 bases in between. Germline values: CDR1 SEHNR, CDR2 FQNEAQ (reference sequence). The CDR3 loop reads CASSLMGTDTQYF. The CDR3 DNA is TGTGCCAGCAGCTTAATGGGGACAGATACGCAGTATTTT.

This clonotype was counted many times. The chain is built from TRBV7-6 and TRBJ2-5; 9 bases are a match to TRBD1. J gave up 5 bases and V 1 base, and 5 bases lay outside the gene matches. The CDR3 loop spans 15 amino acids. Germline CDR1 reads SGHVS; CDR2 reads FNYEAQ. CDR3 sequence reads: CASSLDTGGWETQYF. In nucleotides, the CDR3 is TGTGCCAGCAGCTTAGATACAGGGGGCTGGGAGACCCAGTACTTC. The full variable domain, its missing parts supplied by reference TRBV7-6 and TRBJ2-5, is GAGVSQSPRYKVTKRGQDVALRCDPISGHVSLYWYRQALGQGPEFLTYFNYEAQQDKSGLPNDRFSAERPEGSISTLTIQRTEQRDSAMYRCASSLDTGGWETQYFGPGTRLLVL.

This clonotype occurred a few times. The CDR3 bases are TGTGCCTGGAGTGTACTTGGCACAGATACGCAGTATTTT. This sequence encodes CAWSVLGTDTQYF. The chain recombines TRBV30 with TRBJ2-3; no definite D call. Germline V gives CDR1 GTSNPN, CDR2 SVGIG (reference sequence). This CDR3 comprises 13 residues. Trimming stripped 0 bases from V and 1 base from J, with 5 bases between.

Only a few counts were recorded for this clonotype. A single base separates this from a much larger clone, so it may be a read error. The CDR3: CVSSLGGLSGNTIYF. The DNA for the CDR3 is TGTGTCAGCAGCTTAGGCGGGCTCTCTGGAAACACCATATATTTT. The chain joins TRBV7-6 to TRBJ1-3; no firm D call. This CDR3 spans 15 amino acids. Germline CDR1 and CDR2: SGHVS and FNYEAQ.

This clonotype was recorded many times. This chain connects TRBV20-1 to TRBJ2-2, with D unclear. V gave up 2 bases and J gave up 1 base, with 5 bases separating them. Germline CDR1 reads DFQATT; CDR2 reads SNEGSKA (reference sequence). The CDR3 is 13 amino acids. The CDR3 loop reads CSARIGNTGELFF. The CDR3 region has the DNA TGCAGTGCTAGAATAGGGAACACCGGGGAGCTGTTTTTT.

Many counts were recorded for this clonotype. The V call is TRBV25-1, the J call TRBJ2-5, with 7 bases identical to TRBD1. The CDR3 extends over 13 amino acids. V shed 4 bases, J shed 5 bases, and the junction held 4 bases outside the gene matches. Germline CDR1 is MGHDK and CDR2 is SYGVNS. The DNA for the CDR3 is TGTGCCAGCAGTGCGTCAGGGGGTGAGACCCAGTACTTC. It translates to CASSASGGETQYF.

This clonotype occurred many times. The chain uses TRBV7-2 and TRBJ2-7, with a weak D call TRBD1 (6 bases). V was trimmed by 1 base and J by 2 bases, leaving 12 bases between them. This CDR3 contains 15 residues. Germline V CDR1 and CDR2: SGHTA, FQGNSA. The CDR3 sequence is CASSLVPTGTYEQYF. The DNA of the CDR3 is TGTGCCAGCAGCTTAGTACCGACAGGAACCTACGAGCAGTACTTC.

This clonotype showed up many times. The chain carries TRBV28 and TRBJ2-3; a possible D gene is TRBD1 (6 bases). V was clipped by 4 bases and J by 4 bases, with 18 bases between them. The CDR3 length is 16 residues. Germline values: CDR1 MDHEN, CDR2 SYDVKM. The CDR3 region has the DNA TGTGCCAGCAGTTCCCCTTTACAGGGCTCCTCAGATACGCAGTATTTT. Translating it yields CASSSPLQGSSDTQYF. Looking up the rest from reference TRBV28 and TRBJ2-3 gives the full variable domain: DVKVTQSSRYLVKRTGEKVFLECVQDMDHENMFWYRQDPGLGLRLIYFSYDVKMKEKGDIPEGYSVSREKKERFSLILESASTNQTSMYLCASSSPLQGSSDTQYFGPGTRLTVL.

This clonotype was seen a handful of times. The gene calls are TRBV6-5 and TRBJ2-7; maybe TRBD1 (5 bases). Germline loops: CDR1 MNHEY, CDR2 SVGAGI. The CDR3 is made up of 15 amino acids. The V gene lost 0 bases and the J gene lost 0 bases, with 9 bases spanning the gap. The CDR3 nucleotides are TGTGCCAGCAGTTACTCGGACACCCCCTCCTACGAGCAGTACTTC. It is translated as CASSYSDTPSYEQYF.

This CDR3 reads CASSLHGVEETQYF. The CDR3 DNA sequence: TGTGCCAGCAGTTTACACGGAGTAGAGGAGACCCAGTACTTC. This rearrangement joins TRBV12-3 or TRBV12-4 to TRBJ2-5; no reliable D call. This CDR3 contains 14 residues. With 2 bases removed from V and 5 bases from J, the gap between germline ends came to 12 bases.

This clonotype was seen at least ten times. The chain carries TRBV19 and TRBJ2-7; D is possibly TRBD1 (5 bases). Germline-derived CDR1 and CDR2 are LNHDA and SQIVND (reference sequence). CDR3 length equals 12 residues. V lost 5 bases and J 2 bases, leaving 7 bases between the germline ends. The CDR3: CASSQGAYEQYF. The CDR3 bases are TGTGCCAGTAGTCAGGGCGCCTACGAGCAGTACTTC.